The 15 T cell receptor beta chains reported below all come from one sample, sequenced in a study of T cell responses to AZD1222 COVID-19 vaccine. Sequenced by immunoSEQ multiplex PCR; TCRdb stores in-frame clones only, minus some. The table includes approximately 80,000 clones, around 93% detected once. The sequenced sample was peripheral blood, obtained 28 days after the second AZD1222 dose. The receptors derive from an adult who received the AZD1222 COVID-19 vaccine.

CDR3 amino acids: CATSGANVLTF. DNA for the CDR3: TGTGCGACGTCTGGGGCCAACGTCCTGACTTTC. V usage is TRBV7-9 and J usage is TRBJ2-6; no definite D call. The V gene's germline CDR1 is SEHNR and CDR2 FQNEAQ (reference sequence). CDR3 length: 11 residues.

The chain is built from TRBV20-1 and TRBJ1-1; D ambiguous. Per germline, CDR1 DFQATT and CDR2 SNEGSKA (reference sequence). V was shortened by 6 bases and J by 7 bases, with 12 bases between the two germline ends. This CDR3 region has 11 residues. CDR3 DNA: TGCAGTGCCCCGGATAACGATGAAGCTTTCTTT. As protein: CSAPDNDEAFF.

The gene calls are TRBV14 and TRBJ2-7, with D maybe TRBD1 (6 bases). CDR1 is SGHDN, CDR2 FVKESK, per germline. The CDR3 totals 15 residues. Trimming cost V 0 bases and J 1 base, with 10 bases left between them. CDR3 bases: TGTGCCAGCAGCCAAGAACAGGGCCCATCCTACGAGCAGTACTTC. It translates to CASSQEQGPSYEQYF.

The CDR3 region is CSVVEAALGTQYF. In DNA form, the CDR3 reads TGCAGCGTTGTGGAGGCTGCCCTTGGGACCCAGTACTTC. The chain uses TRBV29-1 and TRBJ2-5; perhaps TRBD2 as D (5 bases). CDR1 is SQVTM and CDR2 is ANQGSEA in the germline V gene. The CDR3 sequence is 13 residues long. Trimming removed 4 bases from V and 7 bases from J, with 16 bases in between.

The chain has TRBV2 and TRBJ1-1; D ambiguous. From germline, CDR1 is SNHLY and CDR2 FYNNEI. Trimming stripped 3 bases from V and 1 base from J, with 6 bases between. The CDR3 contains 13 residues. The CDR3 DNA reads TGTGCCAGCAGTGATGGACGGAACACTGAAGCTTTCTTT. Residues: CASSDGRNTEAFF. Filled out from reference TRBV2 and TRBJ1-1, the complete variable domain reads EPEVTQTPSHQVTQMGQEVILRCVPISNHLYFYWYRQILGQKVEFLVSFYNNEISEKSEIFDDQFSVERPDGSNFTLKIRSTKLEDSAMYFCASSDGRNTEAFFGQGTRLTVV.

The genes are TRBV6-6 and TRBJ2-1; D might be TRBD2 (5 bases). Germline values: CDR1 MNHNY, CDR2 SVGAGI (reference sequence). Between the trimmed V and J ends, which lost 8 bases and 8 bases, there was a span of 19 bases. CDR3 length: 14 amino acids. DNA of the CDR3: TGTGCCAGCTCTATGGGAGAGCCGGGCGATGAGCAGTTCTTC. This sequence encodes CASSMGEPGDEQFF.

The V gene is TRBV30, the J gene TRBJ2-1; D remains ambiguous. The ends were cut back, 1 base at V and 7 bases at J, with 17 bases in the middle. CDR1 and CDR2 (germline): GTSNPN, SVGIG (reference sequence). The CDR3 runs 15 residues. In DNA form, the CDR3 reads TGTGCCTGGAGTGGGGTCGGCTACCCTTCGAATGAGCAGTTCTTC. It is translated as CAWSGVGYPSNEQFF.

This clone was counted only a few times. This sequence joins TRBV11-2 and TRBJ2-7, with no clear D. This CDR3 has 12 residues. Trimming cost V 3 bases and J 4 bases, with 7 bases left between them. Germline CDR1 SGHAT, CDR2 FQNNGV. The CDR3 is CASSLNRYEQYF. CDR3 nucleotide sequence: TGTGCCAGCAGCTTGAACAGATACGAGCAGTACTTC. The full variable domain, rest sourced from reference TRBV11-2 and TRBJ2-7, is EAGVAQSPRYKIIEKRQSVAFWCNPISGHATLYWYQQILGQGPKLLIQFQNNGVVDDSQLPKDRFSAERLKGVDSTLKIQPAKLEDSAVYLCASSLNRYEQYFGPGTRLTVT.

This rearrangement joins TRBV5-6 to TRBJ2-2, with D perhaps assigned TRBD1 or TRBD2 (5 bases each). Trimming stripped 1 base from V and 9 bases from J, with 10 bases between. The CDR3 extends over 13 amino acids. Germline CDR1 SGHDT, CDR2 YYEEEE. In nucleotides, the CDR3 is TGTGCCAGCAGCTTGTTATCGGGGCGGGAGCTGTTTTTT. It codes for CASSLLSGRELFF. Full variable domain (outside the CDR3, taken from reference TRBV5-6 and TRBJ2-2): DAGVTQSPTHLIKTRGQQVTLRCSPKSGHDTVSWYQQALGQGPQFIFQYYEEEERQRGNFPDRFSGHQFPNYSSELNVNALLLGDSALYLCASSLLSGRELFFGEGSRLTVL.

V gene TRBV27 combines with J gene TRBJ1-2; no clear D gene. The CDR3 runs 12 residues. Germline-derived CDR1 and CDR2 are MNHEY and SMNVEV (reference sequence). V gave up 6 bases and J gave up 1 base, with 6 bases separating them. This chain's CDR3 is CASSSDNYGYTF. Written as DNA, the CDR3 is TGTGCCAGCAGCTCCGATAACTATGGCTACACCTTC.

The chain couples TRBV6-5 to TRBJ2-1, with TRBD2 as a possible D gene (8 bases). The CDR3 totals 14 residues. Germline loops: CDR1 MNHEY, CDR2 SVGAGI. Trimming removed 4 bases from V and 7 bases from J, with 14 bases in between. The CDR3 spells CASSSRGTRNEQFF. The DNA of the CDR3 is TGTGCCAGCAGTTCCAGGGGGACTAGGAATGAGCAGTTCTTC.

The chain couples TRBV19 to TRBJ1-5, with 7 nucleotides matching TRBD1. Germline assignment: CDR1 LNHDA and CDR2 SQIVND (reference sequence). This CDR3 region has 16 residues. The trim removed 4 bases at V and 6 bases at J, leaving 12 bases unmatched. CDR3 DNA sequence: TGTGCCAGTAGTACTTCTCGGAGGGGGCAGAGTCAGCCCCAGCATTTT. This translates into CASSTSRRGQSQPQHF. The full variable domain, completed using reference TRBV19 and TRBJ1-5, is DGGITQSPKYLFRKEGQNVTLSCEQNLNHDAMYWYRQDPGQGLRLIYYSQIVNDFQKGDIAEGYSVSREKKESFPLTVTSAQKNPTAFYLCASSTSRRGQSQPQHFGDGTRLSIL.

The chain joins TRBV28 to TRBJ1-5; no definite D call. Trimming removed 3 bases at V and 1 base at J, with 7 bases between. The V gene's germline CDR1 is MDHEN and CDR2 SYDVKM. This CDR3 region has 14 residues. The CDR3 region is CASSFWQSNQPQHF. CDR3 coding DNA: TGTGCCAGCAGTTTTTGGCAAAGCAATCAGCCCCAGCATTTT.

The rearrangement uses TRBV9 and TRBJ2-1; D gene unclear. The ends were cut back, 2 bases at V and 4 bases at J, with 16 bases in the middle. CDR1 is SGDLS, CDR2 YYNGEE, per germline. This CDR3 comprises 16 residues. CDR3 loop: CASSVIGQEKYNEQFF. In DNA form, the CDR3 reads TGTGCCAGCAGCGTTATAGGGCAGGAAAAGTACAATGAGCAGTTCTTC.

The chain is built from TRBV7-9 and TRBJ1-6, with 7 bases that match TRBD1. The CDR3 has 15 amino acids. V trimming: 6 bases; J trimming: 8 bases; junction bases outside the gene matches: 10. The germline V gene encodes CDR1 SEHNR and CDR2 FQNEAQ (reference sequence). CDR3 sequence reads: CASSSTGDWYSPLHF. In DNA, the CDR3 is TGTGCCAGCAGTTCTACAGGGGATTGGTATTCACCCCTCCACTTT.